Following are 4 T cell receptor beta chains from one sample sequenced in a study of blood T cell repertoires in COVID-19. Data came from immunoSEQ multiplex PCR; TCRdb stores just in-frame clones and leaves some out. The sample holds 50,000 to 75,000 clones; roughly 76% are singletons and the top ten take approximately 5.1%. Sequenced material: peripheral blood. Source of these receptors: a human donor in a cohort sampled during active COVID-19.

The chain uses TRBV7-9 and TRBJ2-5; tentatively, D is TRBD2 (5 bases). Germline assignment: CDR1 SEHNR and CDR2 FQNEAQ (reference sequence). The CDR3 has 13 residues. Trimming took 5 bases from V and 2 from J, leaving 9 bases between them. The CDR3 DNA follows: TGTGCCAGCAGCCCGGGGATTCAAGAGACCCAGTACTTC. It is translated as CASSPGIQETQYF.

The chain recombines TRBV18 with TRBJ2-3; D not certain. The CDR3 sequence is 15 residues long. The V and J ends lost 1 base and 2 bases respectively, with 10 bases between them. Germline CDR1 reads KGHSH; CDR2 reads LQKENI. Written as DNA, the CDR3 is TGTGCCAGCTCACCACGGGCAGGAAACACAGATACGCAGTATTTT. Translating it yields CASSPRAGNTDTQYF.

This clone was observed a handful of times. The chain couples TRBV24-1 to TRBJ2-5; possible D gene TRBD2, 7 bases. The CDR3 extends over 16 amino acids. The V gene lost 3 bases and the J gene lost 1 base, with 14 bases spanning the gap. Looked up from germline, CDR1 is KGHDR and CDR2 is SFDVKD. CDR3 bases: TGTGCCACCAGTGATACGCCTCGGGGGGCCCAAGAGACCCAGTACTTC. This sequence encodes CATSDTPRGAQETQYF.

The V and J genes are TRBV4-2 and TRBJ1-5, with D possibly being TRBD1 (5 bases). The CDR3 contains 16 residues. Germline lookup yields CDR1 LGHNA and CDR2 YNFKEQ. With 0 bases removed from V and 6 bases from J, the gap between germline ends came to 15 bases. In DNA, the CDR3 is TGTGCCAGCAGCCAAGATCAATGGGGGAGGGGTCAGCCCCAGCATTTT. Encoded protein: CASSQDQWGRGQPQHF.